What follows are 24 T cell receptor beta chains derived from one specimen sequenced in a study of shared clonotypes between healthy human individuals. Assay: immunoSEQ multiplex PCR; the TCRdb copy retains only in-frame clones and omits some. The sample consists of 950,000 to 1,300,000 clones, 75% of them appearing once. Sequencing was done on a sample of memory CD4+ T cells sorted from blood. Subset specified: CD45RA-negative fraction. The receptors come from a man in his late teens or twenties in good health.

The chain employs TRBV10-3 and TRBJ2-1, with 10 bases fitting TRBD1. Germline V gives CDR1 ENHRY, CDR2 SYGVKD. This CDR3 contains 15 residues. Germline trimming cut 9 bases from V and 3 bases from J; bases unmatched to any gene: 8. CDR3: CAIRTGTGDYNEQFF. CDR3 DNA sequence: TGTGCCATTAGGACCGGGACAGGGGACTACAATGAGCAGTTCTTC.

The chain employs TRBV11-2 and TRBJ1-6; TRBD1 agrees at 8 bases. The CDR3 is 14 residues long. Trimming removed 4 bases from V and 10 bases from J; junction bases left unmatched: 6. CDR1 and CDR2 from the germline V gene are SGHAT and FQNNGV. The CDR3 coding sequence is TGTGCCAGCAGCTCGACAGGGGAGAAATCACCCCTCCACTTT. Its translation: CASSSTGEKSPLHF. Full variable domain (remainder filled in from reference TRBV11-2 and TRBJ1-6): EAGVAQSPRYKIIEKRQSVAFWCNPISGHATLYWYQQILGQGPKLLIQFQNNGVVDDSQLPKDRFSAERLKGVDSTLKIQPAKLEDSAVYLCASSSTGEKSPLHFGNGTRLTVT.

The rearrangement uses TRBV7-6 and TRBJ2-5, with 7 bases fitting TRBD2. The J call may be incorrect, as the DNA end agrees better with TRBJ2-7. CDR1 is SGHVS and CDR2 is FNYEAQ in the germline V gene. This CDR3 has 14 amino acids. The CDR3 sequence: CASSSGGSSYEQYF. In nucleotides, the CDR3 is TGTGCCAGCAGCTCAGGCGGGAGCTCCTACGAGCAGTACTTC.

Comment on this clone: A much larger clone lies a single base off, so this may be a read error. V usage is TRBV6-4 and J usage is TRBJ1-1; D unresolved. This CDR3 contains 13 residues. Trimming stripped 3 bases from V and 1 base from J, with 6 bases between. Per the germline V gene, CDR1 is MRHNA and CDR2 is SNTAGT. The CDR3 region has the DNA TGTGCCAGCAGTGAAGGGAGGAACACTGAAGCTTTCTTT. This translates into CASSEGRNTEAFF.

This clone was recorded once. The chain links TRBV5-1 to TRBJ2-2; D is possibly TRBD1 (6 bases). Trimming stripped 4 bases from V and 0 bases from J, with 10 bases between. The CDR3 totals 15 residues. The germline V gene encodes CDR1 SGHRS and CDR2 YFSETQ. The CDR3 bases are TGCGCCAGCAGCAAACAGGGTGCGAACACCGGGGAGCTGTTTTTT. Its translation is CASSKQGANTGELFF.

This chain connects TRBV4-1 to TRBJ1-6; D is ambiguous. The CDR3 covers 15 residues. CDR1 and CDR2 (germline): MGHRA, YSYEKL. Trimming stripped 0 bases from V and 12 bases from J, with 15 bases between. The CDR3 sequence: CASSQELISSKPLHF. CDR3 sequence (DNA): TGCGCCAGCAGCCAAGAACTCATAAGTTCGAAACCCCTCCACTTT.

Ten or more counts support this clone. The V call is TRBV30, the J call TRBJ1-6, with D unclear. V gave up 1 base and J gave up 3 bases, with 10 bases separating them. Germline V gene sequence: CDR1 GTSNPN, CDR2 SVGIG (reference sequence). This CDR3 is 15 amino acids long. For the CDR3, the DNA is TGTGCCTGGAGTGGGAGGACCTACTATAATTCACCCCTCCACTTT. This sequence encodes CAWSGRTYYNSPLHF.

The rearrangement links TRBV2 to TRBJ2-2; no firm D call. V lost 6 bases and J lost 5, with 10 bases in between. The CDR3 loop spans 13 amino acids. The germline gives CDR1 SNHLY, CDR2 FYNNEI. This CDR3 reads CASRTDTTGELFF. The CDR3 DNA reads TGTGCCAGCAGGACCGACACAACCGGGGAGCTGTTTTTT.

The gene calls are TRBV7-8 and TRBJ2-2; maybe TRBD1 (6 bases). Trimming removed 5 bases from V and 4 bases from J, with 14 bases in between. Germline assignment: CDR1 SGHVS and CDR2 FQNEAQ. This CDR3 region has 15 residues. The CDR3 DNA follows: TGTGCCAGCAGCCCCGGGACACGGAGCACCGGGGAGCTGTTTTTT. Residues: CASSPGTRSTGELFF. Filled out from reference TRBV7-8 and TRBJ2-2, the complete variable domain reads GAGVSQSPRYKVAKRGQDVALRCDPISGHVSLFWYQQALGQGPEFLTYFQNEAQLDKSGLPSDRFFAERPEGSVSTLKIQRTQQEDSAVYLCASSPGTRSTGELFFGEGSRLTVL.

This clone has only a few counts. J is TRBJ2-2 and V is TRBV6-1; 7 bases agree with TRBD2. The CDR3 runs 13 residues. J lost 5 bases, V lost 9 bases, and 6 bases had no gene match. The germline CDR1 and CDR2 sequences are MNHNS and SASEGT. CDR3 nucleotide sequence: TGTGCCAGGACGGGGGGAGGGACCGGGGAGCTGTTTTTT. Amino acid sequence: CARTGGGTGELFF.

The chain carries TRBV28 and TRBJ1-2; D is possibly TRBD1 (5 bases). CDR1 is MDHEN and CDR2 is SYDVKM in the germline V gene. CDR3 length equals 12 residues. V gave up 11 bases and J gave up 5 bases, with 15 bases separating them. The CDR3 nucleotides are TGTGCCTCAGAGGGGTTTCGGTATGGCTACACCTTC. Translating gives CASEGFRYGYTF.

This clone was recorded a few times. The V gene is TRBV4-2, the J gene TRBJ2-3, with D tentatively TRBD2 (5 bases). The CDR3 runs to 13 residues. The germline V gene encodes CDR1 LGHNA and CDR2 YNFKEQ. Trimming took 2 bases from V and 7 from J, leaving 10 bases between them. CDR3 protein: CASSQTDYNTQYF. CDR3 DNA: TGTGCCAGCAGCCAAACTGACTACAATACGCAGTATTTT.

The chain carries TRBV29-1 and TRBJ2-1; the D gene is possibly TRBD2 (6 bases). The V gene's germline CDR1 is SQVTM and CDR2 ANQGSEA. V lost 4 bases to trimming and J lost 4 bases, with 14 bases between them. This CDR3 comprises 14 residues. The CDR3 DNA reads TGCAGCGTTGGCCTTACTAGCAGTTACAATGAGCAGTTCTTC. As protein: CSVGLTSSYNEQFF.

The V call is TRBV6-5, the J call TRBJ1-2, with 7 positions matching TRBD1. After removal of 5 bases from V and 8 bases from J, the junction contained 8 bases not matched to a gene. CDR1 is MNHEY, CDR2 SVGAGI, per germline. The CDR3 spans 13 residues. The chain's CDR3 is CASSEGARWGYTF. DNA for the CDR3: TGTGCCAGCAGTGAGGGGGCTCGATGGGGCTACACCTTC.

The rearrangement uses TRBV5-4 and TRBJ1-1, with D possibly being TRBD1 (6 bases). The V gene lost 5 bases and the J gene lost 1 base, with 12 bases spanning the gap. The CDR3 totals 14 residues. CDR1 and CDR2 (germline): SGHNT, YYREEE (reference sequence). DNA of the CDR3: TGTGCCAGCAGTGTACAGGGAGGGAACACTGAAGCTTTCTTT. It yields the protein CASSVQGGNTEAFF.

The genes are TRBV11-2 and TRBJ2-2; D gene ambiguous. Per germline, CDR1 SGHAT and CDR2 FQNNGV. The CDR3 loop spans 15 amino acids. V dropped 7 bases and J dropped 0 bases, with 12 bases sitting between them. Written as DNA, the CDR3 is TGTGCCAGCACCCCGGCGCGCACGAACACCGGGGAGCTGTTTTTT. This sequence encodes CASTPARTNTGELFF.

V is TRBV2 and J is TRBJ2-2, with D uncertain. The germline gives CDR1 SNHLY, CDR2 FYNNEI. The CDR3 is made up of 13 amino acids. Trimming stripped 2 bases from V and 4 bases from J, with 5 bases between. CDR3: CASSERPTGELFF. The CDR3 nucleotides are TGTGCCAGCAGTGAACGTCCCACCGGGGAGCTGTTTTTT.

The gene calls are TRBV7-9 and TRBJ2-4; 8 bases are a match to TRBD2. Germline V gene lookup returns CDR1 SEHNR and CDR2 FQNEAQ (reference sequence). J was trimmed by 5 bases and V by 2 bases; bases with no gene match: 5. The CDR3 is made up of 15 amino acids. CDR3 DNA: TGTGCCAGCAGCTTATGGGTAGCGGGACAAAACATTCAGTACTTC. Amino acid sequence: CASSLWVAGQNIQYF.

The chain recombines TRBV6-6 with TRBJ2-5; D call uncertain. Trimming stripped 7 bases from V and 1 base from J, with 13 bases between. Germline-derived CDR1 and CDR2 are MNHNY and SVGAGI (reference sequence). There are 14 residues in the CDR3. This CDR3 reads CASTMGKPQETQYF. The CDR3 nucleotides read TGTGCCAGCACCATGGGGAAACCCCAAGAGACCCAGTACTTC.

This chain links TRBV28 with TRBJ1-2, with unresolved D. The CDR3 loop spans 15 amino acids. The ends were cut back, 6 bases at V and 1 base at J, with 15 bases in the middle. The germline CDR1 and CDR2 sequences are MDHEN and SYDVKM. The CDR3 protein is CASSPAGLGNYGYTF. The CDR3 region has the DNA TGTGCCAGCAGCCCTGCGGGGTTGGGTAACTATGGCTACACCTTC.

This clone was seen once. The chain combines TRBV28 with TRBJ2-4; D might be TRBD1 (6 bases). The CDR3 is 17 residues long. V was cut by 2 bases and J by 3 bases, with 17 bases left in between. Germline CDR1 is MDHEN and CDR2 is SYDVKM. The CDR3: CASSLGRGPSDKNIQYF. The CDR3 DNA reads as TGTGCCAGCAGTTTAGGCAGGGGCCCCTCGGACAAAAACATTCAGTACTTC.

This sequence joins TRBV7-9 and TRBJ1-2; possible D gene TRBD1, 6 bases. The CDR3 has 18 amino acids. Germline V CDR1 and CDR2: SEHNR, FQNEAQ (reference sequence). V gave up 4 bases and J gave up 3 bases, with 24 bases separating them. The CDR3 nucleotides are TGTGCCAGCAGCTATGGTCTGGACAGACCGTCCGACTACTATGGCTACACCTTC. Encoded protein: CASSYGLDRPSDYYGYTF.

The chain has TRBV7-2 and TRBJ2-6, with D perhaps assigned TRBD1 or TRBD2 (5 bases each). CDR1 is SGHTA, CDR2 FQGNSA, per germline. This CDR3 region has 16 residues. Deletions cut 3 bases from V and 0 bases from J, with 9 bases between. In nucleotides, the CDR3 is TGTGCCAGCAGCTTGAGGGGATCCTCTGGGGCCAACGTCCTGACTTTC. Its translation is CASSLRGSSGANVLTF.

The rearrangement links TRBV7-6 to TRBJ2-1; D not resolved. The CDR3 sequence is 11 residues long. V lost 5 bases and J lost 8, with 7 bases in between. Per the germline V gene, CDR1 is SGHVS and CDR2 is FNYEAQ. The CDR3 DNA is TGTGCCAGCAGCCAGAAGGATGAGCAGTTCTTC. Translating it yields CASSQKDEQFF.